Each of the 25 T cell receptor beta chains below was sequenced from the same sample in a study of blood T cells in healthy people across ages. Combining a sample-barcoded 5' primer with a J-beta primer mix, a second PCR ran for roughly 6 to 11 cycles. TCRdb recomputed calls from the 5' RACE reads with MiXCR, one row per CDR3 protein. This table holds approximately 770,000 distinct CDR3 sequences, over 45% found once. Sample: blood. These receptors were obtained from a man aged 25-45 years in good health.

The genes are TRBV9 and TRBJ2-1, with D perhaps TRBD1 (6 bases). Trimming removed 4 bases at V and 1 base at J, with 12 bases between. Per the germline V gene, CDR1 is SGDLS and CDR2 is YYNGEE. CDR3 length: 15 residues. This chain's CDR3 is CASSTGGQSYNEQFF. CDR3 nucleotides: TGTGCCAGCAGCACTGGGGGACAATCCTACAATGAGCAGTTCTTC.

This clonotype is a singleton in its sample. The rearrangement joins TRBV4-3 to TRBJ2-7, with D unresolved. The CDR3 has 13 amino acids. V was pared by 0 bases and J by 6 bases, with 9 bases between. The germline V gene encodes CDR1 LGHNA and CDR2 YSLEER. CDR3 DNA: TGCGCCAGCAGCCAAGAGCTGTTTTCCGAGCAGTACTTC. It encodes CASSQELFSEQYF.

The chain combines TRBV6-2 or TRBV6-3 with TRBJ2-1, with D possibly matching TRBD2 (6 bases). This CDR3 is 13 amino acids long. CDR1 is MNHEY and CDR2 is SVGEGT in the germline V gene. V gave up 4 bases and J gave up 5 bases, with 9 bases separating them. The CDR3 DNA reads TGTGCCAGCAGTTTCGGGGGTAACAATGAGCAGTTCTTC. Residues: CASSFGGNNEQFF.

The CDR3: CSVWFPGGYEQYF. DNA for the CDR3: TGCAGCGTTTGGTTTCCGGGAGGGTACGAGCAGTACTTC. J is TRBJ2-1 and V is TRBV29-1; 8 bases align to TRBD2. The J call may be mistaken, given a closer DNA end match to TRBJ2-7. Germline values: CDR1 SQVTM, CDR2 ANQGSEA. This CDR3 comprises 13 residues.

This clonotype came up a few times. This chain links TRBV5-1 with TRBJ2-7; 7 bases are a match to TRBD1. This CDR3 region has 16 residues. In germline, CDR1 is SGHRS, CDR2 YFSETQ. After removal of 3 bases from V and 1 base from J, the junction contained 10 bases not matched to a gene. In DNA form, the CDR3 reads TGCGCCAGCAGCTCCCAGACAGGGAAACGGTCCTACGAGCAGTACTTC. This sequence encodes CASSSQTGKRSYEQYF. The whole variable domain, filled in from reference TRBV5-1 and TRBJ2-7, reads KAGVTQTPRYLIKTRGQQVTLSCSPISGHRSVSWYQQTPGQGLQFLFEYFSETQRNKGNFPGRFSGRQFSNSRSEMNVSTLELGDSALYLCASSSQTGKRSYEQYFGPGTRLTVT.

The table lists this clonotype with a few counts. CDR3 sequence reads: CSAGEPNIQYF. DNA for the CDR3: TGCAGTGCGGGGGAGCCAAACATTCAGTACTTC. The chain is built from TRBV20-1 and TRBJ2-4; either TRBD1 or TRBD2 may supply D (5 bases each). In germline, CDR1 is DFQATT, CDR2 SNEGSKA (reference sequence). This CDR3 has 11 residues. Trimming stripped 6 bases from V and 6 bases from J, with 9 bases between.

This clonotype was recorded a few times. The rearrangement uses TRBV4-2 and TRBJ2-7, with D perhaps matching TRBD1 or TRBD2 (5 bases each). Germline values: CDR1 LGHNA, CDR2 YNFKEQ. CDR3 size: 13 residues. Trimming took 3 bases from V and 4 from J, leaving 10 bases between them. The CDR3, as DNA: TGTGCCAGCAGCCACCTGGGGGAGTACGAGCAGTACTTC. It specifies CASSHLGEYEQYF.

Notes on this clonotype: A read error may produce the germline difference seen at one junction end. The V call is TRBV7-9, the J call TRBJ1-1, with 9 positions matching TRBD1. The CDR3 runs 15 residues. CDR1 and CDR2 (germline): SEHNR, FQNEAQ (reference sequence). This CDR3 is CANSLGDRAGTEAFF. CDR3 DNA sequence: TGTGCCAACAGCTTAGGGGACAGGGCAGGAACTGAAGCTTTCTTT.

The sample holds many counts of this clonotype. The chain joins TRBV29-1 to TRBJ1-2; weak D call: TRBD1 (5 bases). V lost 2 bases and J 5 bases, leaving 18 bases between the germline ends. CDR3 length: 15 residues. Germline V lookup: CDR1 SQVTM, CDR2 ANQGSEA. CDR3 loop: CSVESEQGPWYGYTF. DNA for the CDR3: TGCAGCGTTGAAAGCGAGCAGGGTCCTTGGTATGGCTACACCTTC.

The chain carries TRBV3-1 and TRBJ2-5, with a weak D call TRBD2 (5 bases). V lost 0 bases and J lost 4, with 12 bases in between. CDR1 and CDR2 (germline): LGHDT, YNNKEL (reference sequence). The CDR3 spans 15 residues. Written as DNA, the CDR3 is TGTGCCAGCAGCCAAGACGCGGTTAGCGCAGAGACCCAGTACTTC. It yields the protein CASSQDAVSAETQYF.

This clonotype was seen many times. The chain combines TRBV6-5 with TRBJ1-1; no reliable D call. Germline lookup yields CDR1 MNHEY and CDR2 SVGAGI. The V end was cut by 7 bases, the J end by 6 bases, with 12 bases between. This CDR3 has 12 amino acids. The CDR3 sequence is CASTGGSPEAFF. Written as DNA, the CDR3 is TGTGCCAGCACGGGAGGCAGCCCTGAAGCTTTCTTT.

This chain joins TRBV9 and TRBJ2-1; tentative D call: TRBD1 (6 bases). This CDR3 region has 16 residues. The germline V and J ends were trimmed by 2 bases and 7 bases, with 19 bases remaining between them. The germline V gene has CDR1 SGDLS and CDR2 YYNGEE. This CDR3 reads CASSVVPGVAGNEQFF. DNA for the CDR3: TGTGCCAGCAGCGTGGTTCCAGGGGTAGCCGGGAATGAGCAGTTCTTC.

This clonotype was detected only a few times. The chain recombines TRBV20-1 with TRBJ1-5, with D tentatively TRBD1 (5 bases). There are 15 residues in the CDR3. V was shortened by 6 bases and J by 1 base, with 16 bases between the two germline ends. Germline CDR1 DFQATT, CDR2 SNEGSKA (reference sequence). The CDR3 region has the DNA TGCAGTGCCAGGGCAGGGCGAGCGAGCAATCAGCCCCAGCATTTT. Protein product: CSARAGRASNQPQHF.

This clonotype was seen more than once but under ten times. The chain recombines TRBV5-5 with TRBJ2-5; D is unresolved. CDR3 length: 15 amino acids. Trimming cost V 1 base and J 5 bases, with 15 bases left between them. Germline assignment: CDR1 SGHKS and CDR2 YYEKEE (reference sequence). The CDR3 here is CASSLKGNPSETQYF. The DNA for the CDR3 is TGTGCCAGCAGCTTGAAGGGAAACCCTTCCGAGACCCAGTACTTC. The complete variable domain, with remaining parts taken from reference TRBV5-5 and TRBJ2-5, reads DAGVTQSPTHLIKTRGQQVTLRCSPISGHKSVSWYQQVLGQGPQFIFQYYEKEERGRGNFPDRFSARQFPNYSSELNVNALLLGDSALYLCASSLKGNPSETQYFGPGTRLLVL.

The chain employs TRBV20-1 and TRBJ2-3, with 13 positions matching TRBD2. The CDR3 is 15 amino acids. V trimming: 6 bases; J trimming: 5 bases; junction bases outside the gene matches: 8. Germline V lookup: CDR1 DFQATT, CDR2 SNEGSKA (reference sequence). Here the CDR3 DNA reads TGCAGTGCCCCGCGACGGACTAGCGGGGGAGATACGCAGTATTTT. Amino acid sequence: CSAPRRTSGGDTQYF.

The chain carries TRBV3-1 and TRBJ2-1, with TRBD2 as a possible D gene (6 bases). This CDR3 spans 16 amino acids. The germline V gene has CDR1 LGHDT and CDR2 YNNKEL (reference sequence). The V end lost 7 bases, the J end lost 2 bases, and 18 bases lay between the germline ends. CDR3 region: CASTLASGTPYNEQFF. The CDR3 DNA follows: TGTGCCAGCACTTTGGCCTCAGGGACTCCCTACAATGAGCAGTTCTTC.

The V and J genes are TRBV6-6 and TRBJ1-2, with 8 positions matching TRBD1. After removal of 5 bases from V and 8 bases from J, the junction contained 13 bases not matched to a gene. The CDR3 is made up of 15 amino acids. From germline, CDR1 is MNHNY and CDR2 SVGAGI (reference sequence). CDR3 coding DNA: TGTGCCAGCAGTCCTGAGGACAGGGCAGTTTGGGGCTACACCTTC. It is translated as CASSPEDRAVWGYTF.

This rearrangement joins TRBV27 to TRBJ2-1, with TRBD1 identical over 7 bases. V was pared by 8 bases and J by 2 bases, with 6 bases of the junction left unmatched. The CDR3 extends over 14 amino acids. Germline CDR1 is MNHEY and CDR2 is SMNVEV (reference sequence). CDR3 sequence: CASGRDRTYNEQFF. In DNA, the CDR3 is TGTGCCAGCGGCCGGGACAGAACCTACAATGAGCAGTTCTTC.

The chain employs TRBV14 and TRBJ2-3; TRBD2 is a possible D gene (6 bases). This CDR3 is built from 13 residues. Deletions cut 10 bases from V and 6 bases from J, with 17 bases between. CDR1 is SGHDN and CDR2 is FVKESK in the germline V gene. This CDR3 reads CATTPGLRDTQYF. As DNA, the CDR3 is TGTGCCACTACTCCGGGACTTCGCGATACGCAGTATTTT.

This chain joins TRBV5-1 and TRBJ1-1; D is possibly TRBD1 (6 bases). The length of the CDR3 is 14 residues. Germline loops: CDR1 SGHRS, CDR2 YFSETQ. Trimming stripped 5 bases from V and 3 bases from J, with 14 bases between. CDR3 in amino acids: CASSQGSKDTEAFF. The CDR3 bases are TGCGCCAGCAGTCAGGGGTCGAAGGACACTGAAGCTTTCTTT.

The V and J genes are TRBV3-1 and TRBJ2-1; possibly TRBD2 for D (5 bases). The V end was cut by 4 bases, the J end by 0 bases, with 13 bases between. This CDR3 has 16 residues. CDR1 and CDR2 from the germline V gene are LGHDT and YNNKEL (reference sequence). The CDR3 is CASSRSGPNSYNEQFF. The CDR3 bases are TGTGCCAGCAGCCGAAGCGGACCAAACTCCTACAATGAGCAGTTCTTC.

The chain combines TRBV5-1 with TRBJ2-1; 11 bases are a match to TRBD2. CDR1 and CDR2 from the germline V gene are SGHRS and YFSETQ. J gave up 7 bases and V 6 bases, and 6 bases lay outside the gene matches. The CDR3 is 14 residues long. The CDR3 coding sequence is TGCGCCAGCACAGGGACTAGCGGACCAAATGAGCAGTTCTTC. As protein: CASTGTSGPNEQFF.

The genes are TRBV6-6 and TRBJ1-5, with TRBD1 as a possible D gene (6 bases). This CDR3 spans 16 amino acids. Germline V gives CDR1 MNHNY, CDR2 SVGAGI (reference sequence). The germline V and J ends were trimmed by 6 bases and 5 bases, with 20 bases remaining between them. The chain's CDR3 is CASRHRALLIDQPQHF. For the CDR3, the DNA is TGTGCCAGCAGGCACAGGGCTCTCCTGATCGATCAGCCCCAGCATTTT.

This clonotype was seen only a few times. V usage is TRBV29-1 and J usage is TRBJ2-3; D is unclear. V was cut by 2 bases and J by 2 bases, with 5 bases left in between. The germline gives CDR1 SQVTM, CDR2 ANQGSEA. This CDR3 is 12 amino acids long. The CDR3, as DNA: TGCAGCGTTGAAACGGTCACAGATACGCAGTATTTT. This translates into CSVETVTDTQYF.

The rearrangement links TRBV29-1 to TRBJ2-7, with 8 bases identical to TRBD2. Germline CDR1 SQVTM, CDR2 ANQGSEA. With V trimmed by 6 bases and J by 0 bases, 4 bases remained unmatched. This CDR3 contains 13 residues. The CDR3 loop reads CSVTGGPSYEQYF. The CDR3 DNA sequence: TGCAGCGTGACGGGGGGGCCCTCCTACGAGCAGTACTTC.